This T cell receptor (beta chain) appears in the sequencing data of a study of shared clonotypes between healthy human individuals. Study-wide context: Sampling drew on donors who were a couple of women and a few men aged 18 to 49.

In germline, CDR1 is SGHNT, CDR2 YENEEA. After removal of 1 base from V and 7 bases from J, the junction contained 4 bases not matched to a gene. The CDR3 length is 15 residues. Measured with immunoSEQ multiplex PCR; TCRdb has only the in-frame clones, and not every one. The sample yields 600,000 to 750,000 clones, 90% seen once. The chain carries TRBV11-3 and TRBJ2-1, with TRBD2 identical over 10 bases. This clonotype was sampled from a man younger than 35 in good health. Some clones in this sample may be carry-over from other donors' samples. The specimen sequenced was memory CD8+ T cells from PBMCs. The subset denotes: CD45RO+ cells pooled with CCR7-negative TemRA cells. This CDR3 is CASSLGAGGGNEQFF. The CDR3 nucleotides are TGTGCCAGCAGCTTAGGAGCGGGAGGGGGTAATGAGCAGTTCTTC.